The rows below give T cell receptor beta chains drawn from one sample of a study of CD8 T cells in Susac syndrome. TCRdb reanalysed the immunoSEQ multiplex PCR reads using MiXCR and keeps one entry per CDR3 protein. The sample records approximately 150,000 distinct CDR3 sequences, about 95% being singletons. The material sequenced was CD4+ T cells from PBMCs. The receptors originated from a human donor with multiple sclerosis. Both conserved end residues are part of each CDR3. The D gene is left open where the match is weak. Some rows have no size entry. The others give once, few or many, or a class for an expanded clone.

D gene	V gene	J gene	clone size	CDR3 DNA	CDR3 protein
TRBD2	TRBV30	TRBJ2-5	-	TGTGCCTGGAGTGTTGGCGGGGGGCTCCAAGAGACCCAGTACTTC	CAWSVGGGLQETQYF
TRBD1	TRBV4-3	TRBJ1-4	-	TGCGCCAGCAGCCAGACAGGGTTTGGGGAAAAACTGTTTTTT	CASSQTGFGEKLFF
TRBD1	TRBV5-6	TRBJ1-6	once	TGTGCCAGCAGCTCCGACAGGGGGCGGTTATCACCCCTCCACTTT	CASSSDRGRLSPLHF
TRBD1	TRBV28	TRBJ2-7	-	TGTGCCAGCAGTTCTCCTGGGACAGGGGGTTACGAGCAGTACTTC	CASSSPGTGGYEQYF
-	TRBV20-1	TRBJ2-2	once	TGCAGTGCTAGAGAGGCTAATAGAGGGACCGGGGAGCTGTTTTTT	CSAREANRGTGELFF
-	TRBV7-6	TRBJ2-1	-	TGTGCCAGCAGCTTACAGGAGTACAATGAGCAGTTCTTC	CASSLQEYNEQFF
-	TRBV27	TRBJ2-1	-	TGTGCCAGCCAGGGACTTCTCCACAATGAGCAGTTCTTC	CASQGLLHNEQFF
TRBD2	TRBV24-1	TRBJ2-1	few	TGTGCCACGGTGGCGGGAGACGGAGATGAGCAGTTCTTC	CATVAGDGDEQFF
TRBD2	TRBV20-1	TRBJ2-6	-	TGCAGTGCTAGAGATCGAGTGCGGGGGAGCTCTGGGGCCAACGTCCTGACTTTC	CSARDRVRGSSGANVLTF
TRBD2	TRBV3-1	TRBJ2-5	-	TGTGCCAGCAGCCCTGGGACTAGCGGGAGCGGGACCCAGTACTTC	CASSPGTSGSGTQYF
TRBD2	TRBV9	TRBJ2-5	-	TGTGCCAGCAGCGTAGCTAGCGGGGGGCCCGCGGAGACCCAGTACTTC	CASSVASGGPAETQYF
TRBD1	TRBV2	TRBJ1-6	-	TGTGCCAGCAGTGTGACAGGGGGTTTGAATTCACCCCTCCACTTT	CASSVTGGLNSPLHF
-	TRBV5-1	TRBJ2-7	-	TGCGCCAGCAGCTTGGGCCTTAAGGTAATGGACGAGCAGTACTTC	CASSLGLKVMDEQYF
-	TRBV12-3/TRBV12-4	TRBJ2-5	-	TGTGCCAGCAGTCCTCGAGAGACCCAGTACTTC	CASSPRETQYF
TRBD1	TRBV19	TRBJ1-1	-	TGTGCCAGTAGTGCCCGACAGGGCACTGAAGCTTTCTTT	CASSARQGTEAFF
TRBD2	TRBV27	TRBJ2-1	-	TGTGCCAGCAGTTCCACCGGACTAGCGGGAGGGTTTGAGCAGTTCTTC	CASSSTGLAGGFEQFF
-	TRBV7-9	TRBJ1-4	once	TGTGCCAGCAGCCACCGACAGGCGGGGGATGAAAAACTGTTTTTT	CASSHRQAGDEKLFF
-	TRBV19	TRBJ1-5	-	TGTGCCAGTAAAGTTCGGGGTGATCAGCCCCAGCATTTT	CASKVRGDQPQHF
TRBD2	TRBV29-1	TRBJ2-7	-	TGCAGCGTTGGAGGACTAGCGGGAGTAGGGCAGTACTTC	CSVGGLAGVGQYF
-	TRBV24-1	TRBJ2-6	-	TGTGCCACCAGTCGCTCTGGGGCCAACGTCCTGACTTTC	CATSRSGANVLTF
TRBD2	TRBV7-2	TRBJ2-3	-	TGTGCCAGCAGCCAGCGGGGGGTCAGCACAGATACGCAGTATTTT	CASSQRGVSTDTQYF
-	TRBV20-1	TRBJ2-1	-	TGCAGTGCTAGAGACAGGGGCGGACTTCAGCAGTTCTTC	CSARDRGGLQQFF
-	TRBV30	TRBJ2-1	-	TGTGCCTGGAGTGTGGGCCCCTCGAGGAATGAGCAGTTCTTC	CAWSVGPSRNEQFF
TRBD2	TRBV12-5	TRBJ2-6	-	TGTGCTAGTGGCCTATCTAGCGGGGTATCTGGGGCCAACGTCCTGACTTTC	CASGLSSGVSGANVLTF
-	TRBV19	TRBJ2-5	-	TGTGCCAGTAGTATATCCAGGGAGACCCAGTACTTC	CASSISRETQYF
-	TRBV4-1	TRBJ2-7	-	TGCGCCAGCAGCAGGATAGGAGCCTACGAGCAGTACTTC	CASSRIGAYEQYF
TRBD1	TRBV9	TRBJ1-2	-	TGTGCCAGCAGCGTAGGATCCCAACAGGGGTTATTTGGTGGCTACACCTTC	CASSVGSQQGLFGGYTF
TRBD1	TRBV29-1	TRBJ2-1	-	TGCAGCGTTGAGGTGGGACAGGGGGCAGGCAATGAGCAGTTCTTC	CSVEVGQGAGNEQFF
TRBD1	TRBV29-1	TRBJ2-7	-	TGCAGCGTCGGACAGGGGGCGCGAGGGAGCGAGCAGTACTTC	CSVGQGARGSEQYF
-	TRBV6-5	TRBJ2-5	-	TGTGCCAGCAGTTCCAGGGTTGAGGAGACCCAGTACTTC	CASSSRVEETQYF
-	TRBV7-9	TRBJ1-6	-	TGTGCCAGCAGCTTACTAGGTTGGAATTCACCCCTCCACTTT	CASSLLGWNSPLHF
-	TRBV29-1	TRBJ1-1	-	TGCAGCGTTGAAGCCCGAGGGGACACTGAAGCTTTCTTT	CSVEARGDTEAFF
-	TRBV5-1	TRBJ2-7	-	TGCGCCAGCAGCCACAACTTAGGAGGTAGCTACGAGCAGTACTTC	CASSHNLGGSYEQYF
-	TRBV30	TRBJ1-2	-	TGTGCCTGGAGTAGAGGGCGCGCCGGCTACACCTTC	CAWSRGRAGYTF
TRBD2	TRBV3-1	TRBJ2-4	-	TGTGCCAGCAGCCTCTCCTCGGGGGGGGCCCACATTCAGTACTTC	CASSLSSGGAHIQYF
-	TRBV7-8	TRBJ2-2	-	TGTGCCAGCAGCTTTCGGCTGGCAGGGAACACCGGGGAGCTGTTTTTT	CASSFRLAGNTGELFF
-	TRBV5-1	TRBJ2-1	-	TGCGCCAGCAGCTCGGGGCAGGCTATTGGTGAGCAGTTCTTC	CASSSGQAIGEQFF
-	TRBV20-1	TRBJ2-2	-	TGCAGCGCCCAAGGTACAGGGCCCGGGGAGCTGTTTTTT	CSAQGTGPGELFF
-	TRBV30	TRBJ1-5	-	TGTGCCTGGAATAGGGACAATCAGCCCCAGCATTTT	CAWNRDNQPQHF
-	TRBV6-1	TRBJ2-7	-	TGTGCCAGCAGTCCCCGGGCCCCTAGGGAGCAGTACTTC	CASSPRAPREQYF
-	TRBV7-3	TRBJ2-3	-	TGTGCCAGCAGCTTAACCCCTACTAGCACAGATACGCAGTATTTT	CASSLTPTSTDTQYF
-	TRBV3-1	TRBJ1-1	-	TGTGCCAGCAGCGCACGCCCGGGCACTGAAGCTTTCTTT	CASSARPGTEAFF
-	TRBV7-3	TRBJ2-7	-	TGTGCCAGCAGCTTATCCTCCAGGGGCTCTGGCGAGCAGTACTTC	CASSLSSRGSGEQYF
-	TRBV6-6	TRBJ1-6	-	TGTGCCAGCAGTACGACACAGAATAATTCACCCCTCCACTTT	CASSTTQNNSPLHF